Detailed here is one T cell receptor (beta chain). No antigen is known for it. This may be a read error: a much more frequent sequence differs by one nucleotide. In germline, CDR1 is SGHRS, CDR2 YFSETQ. The CDR3 contains 14 residues. The record originates from a study of CD8 T cells in ankylosing spondylitis. Broader study findings: Made up of roughly 8 highly homologous variants, a TCR beta motif appeared characteristic of ankylosing spondylitis blood.

Via MiXCR, TCRdb re-called the 5' RACE reads, giving one row per CDR3 protein. Of about 150,000 distinct CDR3 sequences listed, about 7% were seen once; the top ten hold 9.5% to 15%. Specimen: blood, either unsorted or a sorted T cell fraction (not recorded which). The V gene is TRBV5-1, the J gene TRBJ1-1; D is possibly TRBD1 (6 bases). The source is a female donor with ankylosing spondylitis or in good health (not recorded which). The CDR3 is CDSSPTGSRTEAFF. In nucleotides, the CDR3 is TGCGACAGCAGCCCTACAGGGAGCCGCACTGAAGCTTTCTTT.